The clone carrying this T cell receptor beta chain was seen once. Assay: immunoSEQ multiplex PCR; the TCRdb copy retains only in-frame clones and omits some. This sample has about 49,000 clones, with 81% found just once. V dropped 4 bases and J dropped 7; count of bases not matched to a gene: 10. The CDR3 extends over 15 amino acids. CDR1 SGDLS and CDR2 YYNGEE come from the germline V gene. This record belongs to a study of blood T cell repertoires in COVID-19. The sequenced material came from peripheral blood. This TCR was recovered from a woman older than 75 with COVID-19, enrolled during active disease. The rearrangement uses TRBV9 and TRBJ2-1; 8 bases agree with TRBD1. The CDR3 DNA reads as TGTGCCAGCAGCTCTTTGGACAGGGCGACTAATGAGCAGTTCTTC. Translation gives CASSSLDRATNEQFF.